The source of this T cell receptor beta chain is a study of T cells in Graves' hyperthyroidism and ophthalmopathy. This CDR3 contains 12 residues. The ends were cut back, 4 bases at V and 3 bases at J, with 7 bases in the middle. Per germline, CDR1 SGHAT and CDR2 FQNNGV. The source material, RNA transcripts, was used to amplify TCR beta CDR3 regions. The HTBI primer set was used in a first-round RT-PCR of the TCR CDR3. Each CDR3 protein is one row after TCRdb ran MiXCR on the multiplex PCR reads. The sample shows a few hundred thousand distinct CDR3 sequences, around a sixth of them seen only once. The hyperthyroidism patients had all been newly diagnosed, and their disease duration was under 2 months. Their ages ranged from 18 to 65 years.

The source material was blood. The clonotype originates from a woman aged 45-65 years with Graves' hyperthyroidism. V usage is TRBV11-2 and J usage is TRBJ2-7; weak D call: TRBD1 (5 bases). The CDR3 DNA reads TGTGCCAGCAGCTACGACAGCTACGAGCAGTACGTC. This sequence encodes CASSYDSYEQYV.